Below are 18 T cell receptor beta chains sequenced from a single sample in a study of blood T cell repertoires in COVID-19. Measured with immunoSEQ multiplex PCR; TCRdb has only the in-frame clones, and not every one. This sample has over 85,000 clones; approximately 85% occur once, and the top ten carry roughly an eighth. The source material was peripheral blood. The receptor source for this set is a human donor in a cohort sampled during active COVID-19.

CDR3 sequence: CASSIYSSSGNTIYF. The CDR3, as DNA: TGTGCCAGTAGTATATATAGCTCCTCTGGAAACACCATATATTTT. The V and J genes are TRBV19 and TRBJ1-3, with no clear D. V was shortened by 2 bases and J by 0 bases, with 8 bases between the two germline ends. Germline CDR1 LNHDA, CDR2 SQIVND (reference sequence). This CDR3 is built from 15 residues.

This chain connects TRBV10-1 to TRBJ2-7; 7 bases are a match to TRBD2. CDR1 WNHNN and CDR2 SYGVQD come from the germline V gene (reference sequence). The CDR3 runs 13 residues. J gave up 0 bases and V 6 bases, and 2 bases lay outside the gene matches. This chain's CDR3 is CASRAGFSYEQYF. DNA of the CDR3: TGCGCCAGCAGAGCGGGGTTCTCCTACGAGCAGTACTTC.

V usage is TRBV28 and J usage is TRBJ1-1; D call uncertain. Germline V lookup: CDR1 MDHEN, CDR2 SYDVKM. This CDR3 contains 13 residues. Trimming cost V 5 bases and J 1 base, with 8 bases left between them. The CDR3 here is CASSPYSNTEAFF. In nucleotides, the CDR3 is TGTGCCAGCAGTCCCTATTCGAACACTGAAGCTTTCTTT.

The chain joins TRBV7-6 to TRBJ1-1; TRBD1 aligns across 10 bases. This CDR3 is 16 amino acids long. Germline V gene sequence: CDR1 SGHVS, CDR2 FNYEAQ. V gave up 0 bases and J gave up 5 bases; unmatched junction bases: 6. Here the CDR3 DNA reads TGTGCCAGCAGCTTAGCCGTGGGACAGGGGAGGACTGAAGCTTTCTTT. It specifies CASSLAVGQGRTEAFF.

The chain joins TRBV6-5 to TRBJ1-6; 10 nucleotides line up with TRBD1. Germline lookup yields CDR1 MNHEY and CDR2 SVGAGI. Trimming cost V 5 bases and J 10 bases; bases outside gene matches: 8. The CDR3 loop spans 15 amino acids. The CDR3: CASSPTGTGESPLHF. The CDR3 nucleotides read TGTGCCAGCAGTCCGACCGGGACAGGGGAATCACCCCTCCACTTT.

The V and J genes are TRBV7-6 and TRBJ2-7, with 8 positions matching TRBD2. The CDR3 consists of 16 residues. V shed 5 bases and J 7 bases; nucleotides not matched to a gene: 16. Germline V CDR1 and CDR2: SGHVS, FNYEAQ. CDR3 nucleotides: TGTGCCAGCAGCCCTAAAGGACTAGCAGGGTTCTGGGAGCAGTACTTC. Amino acids: CASSPKGLAGFWEQYF.

The chain links TRBV6-5 to TRBJ1-2; the match to TRBD1 covers 9 bases. The V and J ends lost 2 bases and 8 bases, in that order; junction bases with no gene match: 12. In germline, CDR1 is MNHEY, CDR2 SVGAGI. The CDR3 runs to 16 residues. CDR3 nucleotides: TGTGCCAGCAGTTACACGGGACTGGGACAGGGTTCCGGCTACACCTTC. This translates into CASSYTGLGQGSGYTF.

The chain recombines TRBV5-5 with TRBJ2-3; TRBD2 is a possible D gene (5 bases). The CDR3 consists of 16 residues. Trimming shortened V by 1 base and J by 0 bases, and 12 bases separated the two germline ends. Germline V gene data show CDR1 as SGHKS and CDR2 as YYEKEE (reference sequence). As DNA, the CDR3 is TGTGCCAGCAGCTTGTTTGCGGGCGCTAGCACAGATACGCAGTATTTT. This sequence encodes CASSLFAGASTDTQYF.

V is TRBV9 and J is TRBJ1-2, with D possibly matching TRBD1 (5 bases). The CDR3 covers 12 residues. CDR1 SGDLS and CDR2 YYNGEE come from the germline V gene. The ends were cut back, 7 bases at V and 6 bases at J, with 13 bases in the middle. CDR3 loop: CASSRDSDGYTF. In DNA form, the CDR3 reads TGTGCCAGCTCCCGGGACTCCGATGGCTACACCTTC.

In DNA, the CDR3 is TGTGCCAGCAGCCAAAGCGGAAAGTCTTTCTTT. As protein: CASSQSGKSFF. The V gene is TRBV11-2, the J gene TRBJ1-1; unclear D gene. V lost 5 bases to trimming and J lost 12 bases, with 13 bases between them. This CDR3 has 11 amino acids. Germline-derived CDR1 and CDR2 are SGHAT and FQNNGV.

The chain has TRBV4-1 and TRBJ2-7; D is undetermined. CDR1 is MGHRA, CDR2 YSYEKL, per germline. V lost 0 bases and J lost 0, with 9 bases in between. The CDR3 sequence is 15 residues long. CDR3 amino acids: CASSQDLGSSYEQYF. DNA of the CDR3: TGCGCCAGCAGCCAAGATTTGGGCAGCTCCTACGAGCAGTACTTC.

V gene TRBV4-3 combines with J gene TRBJ2-7, with TRBD2 as a possible D gene (6 bases). Trimming shortened V by 4 bases and J by 2 bases, and 18 bases separated the two germline ends. Germline loops: CDR1 LGHNA, CDR2 YSLEER. This CDR3 has 16 residues. In nucleotides, the CDR3 is TGCGCCAGCAGCCCTAAGTGGAGGGACGCCACCTACGAGCAGTACTTC. Translation: CASSPKWRDATYEQYF.

The chain links TRBV9 to TRBJ2-3; TRBD2 matches 10 bases. The CDR3 length is 17 residues. Germline V CDR1 and CDR2: SGDLS, YYNGEE. J lost 4 bases, V lost 0 bases, and 8 bases had no gene match. CDR3 sequence (DNA): TGTGCCAGCAGCGTAGTTGATCTAGCGGGAGTGCCAGATACGCAGTATTTT. Amino acid sequence: CASSVVDLAGVPDTQYF.

The rearrangement links TRBV7-2 to TRBJ2-7; D perhaps matches TRBD1 (5 bases). The CDR3 is 15 residues long. Looked up from germline, CDR1 is SGHTA and CDR2 is FQGNSA. V was clipped by 4 bases and J by 2 bases, with 15 bases between them. This chain's CDR3 is CASSSAGPETYEQYF. CDR3 DNA sequence: TGTGCCAGCAGCTCCGCAGGGCCTGAGACCTACGAGCAGTACTTC.

The chain combines TRBV9 with TRBJ1-5, with 7 nucleotides matching TRBD1. Per germline, CDR1 SGDLS and CDR2 YYNGEE. The CDR3 has 15 residues. The V and J ends lost 0 bases and 2 bases, in that order; junction bases with no gene match: 2. CDR3 sequence reads: CASSVGQGGNQPQHF. The CDR3 DNA reads TGTGCCAGCAGCGTAGGTCAGGGGGGCAATCAGCCCCAGCATTTT.

V is TRBV11-2 and J is TRBJ1-4; weak D call: TRBD1 (5 bases). Per germline, CDR1 SGHAT and CDR2 FQNNGV. This CDR3 has 14 residues. Trimming removed 3 bases from V and 8 bases from J, with 13 bases in between. CDR3 sequence (DNA): TGTGCCAGCAGCTTCGTTCTGACAGACGAAAAACTGTTTTTT. The encoded protein is CASSFVLTDEKLFF.

The chain has TRBV2 and TRBJ1-3; 7 bases are a match to TRBD1. V was pared by 8 bases and J by 0 bases, with 7 bases of the junction left unmatched. Germline V CDR1 and CDR2: SNHLY, FYNNEI. The CDR3 loop spans 15 amino acids. The DNA for the CDR3 is TGTGCCAGCCTTCCGACAGGGCTCTCTGGAAACACCATATATTTT. It encodes CASLPTGLSGNTIYF. Supplemented by reference TRBV2 and TRBJ1-3, the full variable domain reads EPEVTQTPSHQVTQMGQEVILRCVPISNHLYFYWYRQILGQKVEFLVSFYNNEISEKSEIFDDQFSVERPDGSNFTLKIRSTKLEDSAMYFCASLPTGLSGNTIYFGEGSWLTVV.

V usage is TRBV7-3 and J usage is TRBJ2-2; D is ambiguous. The CDR3 runs to 12 residues. The ends were cut back, 3 bases at V and 7 bases at J, with 6 bases in the middle. Germline V gives CDR1 SGHTA, CDR2 FQGTGA. Here the CDR3 reads CASSFNNGELFF. The CDR3 DNA reads TGTGCCAGCAGCTTTAATAACGGGGAGCTGTTTTTT.